These 8 T cell receptor beta chains were all obtained from the same sample, sequenced in a study of cytomegalovirus exposure and HLA in healthy donors. PCR used 60 Vbeta primers and 13 Jbeta primers. Using immunoSEQ multiplex PCR, the repertoire was profiled, and TCRdb retains in-frame clones only, with some absent. The table includes about 150,000 clones, approximately 81% detected once. Sequenced input: PBMCs. These receptors all stem from a woman in her late teens or twenties in good health and CMV-seronegative.

The J gene is TRBJ1-3, the V gene TRBV30; 8 bases map to TRBD1. V shed 2 bases, J shed 15 bases, and the junction held 9 bases outside the gene matches. From germline, CDR1 is GTSNPN and CDR2 SVGIG (reference sequence). The CDR3 loop spans 12 amino acids. CDR3 loop: CAWSLTGGYGYF. The CDR3, as DNA: TGTGCCTGGAGTTTAACAGGGGGATATGGATATTTT.

The genes are TRBV2 and TRBJ2-2, with a tentative D call TRBD2 (5 bases). CDR1 SNHLY and CDR2 FYNNEI come from the germline V gene. This CDR3 is 14 amino acids long. Trimming removed 8 bases from V and 0 bases from J, with 10 bases in between. The CDR3: CASARLSNTGELFF. DNA of the CDR3: TGTGCCAGCGCCAGACTATCGAACACCGGGGAGCTGTTTTTT.

The chain couples TRBV15 to TRBJ1-4; TRBD1 agrees at 10 bases. The germline V gene encodes CDR1 LNHNV and CDR2 YYDKDF (reference sequence). CDR3 length equals 16 residues. Losses at the gene ends were 1 base for V and 8 bases for J; bases not matched to a gene: 7. CDR3 sequence: CATSRGQGAGNEKLFF. CDR3 DNA sequence: TGTGCCACCAGCAGAGGACAGGGGGCTGGTAACGAAAAACTGTTTTTT.

The chain uses TRBV7-9 and TRBJ2-4, with no clear D. Germline CDR1 reads SEHNR; CDR2 reads FQNEAQ (reference sequence). Trimming cost V 3 bases and J 6 bases, with 18 bases left between them. The CDR3 is made up of 16 amino acids. Written as DNA, the CDR3 is TGTGCCAGCAGCTTCCTGCCCTTTGCGGCGAGAAACATTCAGTACTTC. This gives the protein CASSFLPFAARNIQYF. Together with reference TRBV7-9 and TRBJ2-4, the CDR3 gives the full variable domain: DTGVSQNPRHKITKRGQNVTFRCDPISEHNRLYWYRQTLGQGPEFLTYFQNEAQLEKSRLLSDRFSAERPKGSFSTLEIQRTEQGDSAMYLCASSFLPFAARNIQYFGAGTRLSVL.

The rearrangement joins TRBV6-5 to TRBJ2-3, with 9 bases fitting TRBD1. This CDR3 region has 14 residues. With V trimmed by 6 bases and J by 3 bases, 4 bases remained unmatched. Germline V CDR1 and CDR2: MNHEY, SVGAGI. This CDR3 reads CASSGQGSTDTQYF. The DNA of the CDR3 is TGTGCCAGCAGCGGACAGGGGTCGACAGATACGCAGTATTTT.

This clone was seen more than once but under ten times. The V call is TRBV6-1, the J call TRBJ2-7; D unresolved. The germline V gene has CDR1 MNHNS and CDR2 SASEGT. Between the trimmed V and J ends, which lost 8 bases and 0 bases, there was a span of 11 bases. This CDR3 has 13 residues. CDR3 in DNA: TGTGCCAGCGTGAAGGAGACCTCCTACGAGCAGTACTTC. Protein: CASVKETSYEQYF.

CDR3 region: CATSRAIGGTSNTGELFF. The DNA for the CDR3 is TGTGCCACCAGCAGAGCTATTGGCGGAACCTCGAACACCGGGGAGCTGTTTTTT. The V gene is TRBV15, the J gene TRBJ2-2; D not certain. V shed 1 base and J shed 0 bases, with 15 bases lying between them. Per germline, CDR1 LNHNV and CDR2 YYDKDF (reference sequence). The CDR3 totals 18 residues.

V is TRBV28 and J is TRBJ2-6; 7 nucleotides align to TRBD2. The germline V gene encodes CDR1 MDHEN and CDR2 SYDVKM. The CDR3 has 15 residues. Trimming took 6 bases from V and 4 from J; bases not matched to a gene: 6. CDR3 protein: CASRFRGEGANVLTF. For the CDR3, the DNA is TGTGCCAGCAGATTCCGGGGGGAGGGGGCCAACGTCCTGACTTTC. Full variable domain (rest looked up from reference TRBV28 and TRBJ2-6): DVKVTQSSRYLVKRTGEKVFLECVQDMDHENMFWYRQDPGLGLRLIYFSYDVKMKEKGDIPEGYSVSREKKERFSLILESASTNQTSMYLCASRFRGEGANVLTFGAGSRLTVL.